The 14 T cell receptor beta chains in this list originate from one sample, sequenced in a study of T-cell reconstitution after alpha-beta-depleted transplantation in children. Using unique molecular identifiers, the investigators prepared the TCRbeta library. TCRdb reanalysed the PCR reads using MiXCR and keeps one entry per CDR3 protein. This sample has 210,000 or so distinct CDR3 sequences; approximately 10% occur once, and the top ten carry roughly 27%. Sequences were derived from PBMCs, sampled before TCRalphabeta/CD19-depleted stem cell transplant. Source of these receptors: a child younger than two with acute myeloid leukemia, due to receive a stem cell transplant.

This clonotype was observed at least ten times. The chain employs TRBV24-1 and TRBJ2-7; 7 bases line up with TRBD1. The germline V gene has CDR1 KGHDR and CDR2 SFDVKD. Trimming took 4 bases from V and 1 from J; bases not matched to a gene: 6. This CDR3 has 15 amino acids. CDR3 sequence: CATSENSGQSYEQYF. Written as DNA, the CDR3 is TGTGCCACCAGTGAAAACTCGGGACAGTCCTACGAGCAGTACTTC.

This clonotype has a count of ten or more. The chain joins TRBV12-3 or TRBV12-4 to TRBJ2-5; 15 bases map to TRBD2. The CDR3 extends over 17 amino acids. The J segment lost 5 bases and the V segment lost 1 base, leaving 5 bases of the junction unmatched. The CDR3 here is CASSLGTSGGGHETQYF. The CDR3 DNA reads TGTGCCAGCAGTTTAGGGACTAGCGGGGGGGGACACGAGACCCAGTACTTC.

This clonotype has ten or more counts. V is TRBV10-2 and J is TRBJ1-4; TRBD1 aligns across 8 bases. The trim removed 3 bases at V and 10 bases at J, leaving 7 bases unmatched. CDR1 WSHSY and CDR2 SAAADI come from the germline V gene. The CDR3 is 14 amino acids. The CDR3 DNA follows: TGCGCCAGCAGTGACGGACAGGGTGGAGGAAAACTGTTTTTT. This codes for CASSDGQGGGKLFF.

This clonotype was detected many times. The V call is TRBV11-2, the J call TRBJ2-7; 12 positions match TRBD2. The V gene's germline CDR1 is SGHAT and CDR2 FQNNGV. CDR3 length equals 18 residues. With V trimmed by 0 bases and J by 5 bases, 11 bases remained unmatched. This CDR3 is CASSLDPASGGARHEQYF. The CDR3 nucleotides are TGTGCCAGCAGCTTAGATCCGGCTAGCGGGGGGGCTCGGCACGAGCAGTACTTC.

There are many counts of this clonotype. DNA of the CDR3: TGTGCCAGCAGCCCGACTAGCCCCGATACGCAGTATTTT. Protein sequence: CASSPTSPDTQYF. The chain employs TRBV11-1 and TRBJ2-3; TRBD2 matches at 7 bases. The CDR3 consists of 13 residues. Germline V gene sequence: CDR1 SGHAT, CDR2 FQDESV (reference sequence). The V segment lost 5 bases and the J segment 6 bases; nucleotides outside the gene matches: 5.

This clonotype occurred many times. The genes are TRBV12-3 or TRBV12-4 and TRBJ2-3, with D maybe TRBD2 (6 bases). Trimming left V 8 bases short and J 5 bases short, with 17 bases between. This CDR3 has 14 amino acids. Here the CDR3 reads CASSDRRVRDTQYF. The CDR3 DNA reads TGTGCCAGCTCTGATAGGAGGGTAAGAGATACGCAGTATTTT.

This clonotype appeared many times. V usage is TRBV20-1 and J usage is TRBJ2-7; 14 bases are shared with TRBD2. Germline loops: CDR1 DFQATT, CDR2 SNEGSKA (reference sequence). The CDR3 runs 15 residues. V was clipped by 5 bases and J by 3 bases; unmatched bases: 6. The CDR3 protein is CSARGTSGRIYEQYF. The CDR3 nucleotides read TGCAGTGCTCGAGGGACTAGCGGGAGAATCTACGAGCAGTACTTC.

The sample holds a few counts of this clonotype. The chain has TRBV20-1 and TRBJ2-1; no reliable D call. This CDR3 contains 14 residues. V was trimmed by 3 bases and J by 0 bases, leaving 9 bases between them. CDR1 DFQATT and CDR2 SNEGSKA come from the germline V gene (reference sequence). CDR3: CSASPPGSYNEQFF. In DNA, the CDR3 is TGCAGTGCTAGTCCTCCGGGCTCCTACAATGAGCAGTTCTTC.

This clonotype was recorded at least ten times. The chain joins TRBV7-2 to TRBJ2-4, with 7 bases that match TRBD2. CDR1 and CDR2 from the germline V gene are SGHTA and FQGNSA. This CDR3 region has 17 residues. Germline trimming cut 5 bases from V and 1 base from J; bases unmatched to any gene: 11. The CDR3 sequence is CASSAYAGVAAKNIQYF. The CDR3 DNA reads TGTGCCAGCAGCGCATACGCGGGGGTCGCGGCCAAAAACATTCAGTACTTC.

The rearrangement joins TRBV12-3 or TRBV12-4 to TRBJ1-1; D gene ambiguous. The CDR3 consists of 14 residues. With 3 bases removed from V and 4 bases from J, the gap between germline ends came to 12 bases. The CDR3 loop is CASSFSRGTTEAFF. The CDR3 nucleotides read TGTGCCAGCAGTTTTTCCCGGGGAACCACTGAAGCTTTCTTT.

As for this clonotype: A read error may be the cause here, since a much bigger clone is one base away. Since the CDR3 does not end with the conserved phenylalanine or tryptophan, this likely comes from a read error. CDR3 loop: CRAGGNYGYTY. CDR3 nucleotide sequence: TGCCGGGCAGGGGGCAACTATGGCTACACCTAC. This rearrangement joins TRBV29-1 to TRBJ1-2; 8 positions match TRBD1. The germline V gene has CDR1 SQVTM and CDR2 ANQGSEA. This CDR3 comprises 11 residues.

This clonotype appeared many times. CDR3 protein: CASSMELNTEAFF. Here the CDR3 DNA reads TGTGCCAGTAGTATGGAGTTGAACACTGAAGCTTTCTTT. The rearrangement links TRBV19 to TRBJ1-1, with no clear D. The V end lost 3 bases, the J end lost 0 bases, and 5 bases lay between the germline ends. The CDR3 is 13 amino acids. Germline V lookup: CDR1 LNHDA, CDR2 SQIVND (reference sequence).

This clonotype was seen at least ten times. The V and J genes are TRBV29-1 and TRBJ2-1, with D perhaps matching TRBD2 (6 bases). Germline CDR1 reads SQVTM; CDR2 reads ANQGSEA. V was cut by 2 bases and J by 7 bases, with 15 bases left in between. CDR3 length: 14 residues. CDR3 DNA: TGCAGCGTTGAATCGGAGGGTGGCTCAAATGAGCAGTTCTTC. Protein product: CSVESEGGSNEQFF.

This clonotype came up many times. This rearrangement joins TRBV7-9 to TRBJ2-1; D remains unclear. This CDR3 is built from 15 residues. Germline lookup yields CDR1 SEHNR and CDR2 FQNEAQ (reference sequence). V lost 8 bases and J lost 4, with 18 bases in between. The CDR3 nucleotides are TGTGCCAGCGTCCCTACTGACTTGGGATACAATGAGCAGTTCTTC. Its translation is CASVPTDLGYNEQFF.